Detailed here is one TCR beta chain. In the original workflow: Cell counts per sample came from amplifying reference gene primers. Generated by immunoSEQ multiplex PCR, the TCRdb table keeps only in-frame clones and is missing some. V, J and clone size were drawn from that table, and D and trimming were deduced from the DNA. The sample holds about 290,000 clones, 75% to 90% seen once. The entry originates in a study of blood T cell repertoires in COVID-19. Trimming removed 5 bases from V and 0 bases from J, with 10 bases in between. Germline V gives CDR1 MRHNA, CDR2 SNTAGT. This CDR3 contains 14 residues.

Input material: peripheral blood. The rearrangement links TRBV6-4 to TRBJ1-1, with D perhaps TRBD1 (6 bases). This TCR was recovered from a woman in her thirties or forties who had recovered from COVID-19. The CDR3 sequence: CASSRDNMNTEAFF. The CDR3 DNA follows: TGTGCCAGCAGTCGGGACAACATGAACACTGAAGCTTTCTTT.